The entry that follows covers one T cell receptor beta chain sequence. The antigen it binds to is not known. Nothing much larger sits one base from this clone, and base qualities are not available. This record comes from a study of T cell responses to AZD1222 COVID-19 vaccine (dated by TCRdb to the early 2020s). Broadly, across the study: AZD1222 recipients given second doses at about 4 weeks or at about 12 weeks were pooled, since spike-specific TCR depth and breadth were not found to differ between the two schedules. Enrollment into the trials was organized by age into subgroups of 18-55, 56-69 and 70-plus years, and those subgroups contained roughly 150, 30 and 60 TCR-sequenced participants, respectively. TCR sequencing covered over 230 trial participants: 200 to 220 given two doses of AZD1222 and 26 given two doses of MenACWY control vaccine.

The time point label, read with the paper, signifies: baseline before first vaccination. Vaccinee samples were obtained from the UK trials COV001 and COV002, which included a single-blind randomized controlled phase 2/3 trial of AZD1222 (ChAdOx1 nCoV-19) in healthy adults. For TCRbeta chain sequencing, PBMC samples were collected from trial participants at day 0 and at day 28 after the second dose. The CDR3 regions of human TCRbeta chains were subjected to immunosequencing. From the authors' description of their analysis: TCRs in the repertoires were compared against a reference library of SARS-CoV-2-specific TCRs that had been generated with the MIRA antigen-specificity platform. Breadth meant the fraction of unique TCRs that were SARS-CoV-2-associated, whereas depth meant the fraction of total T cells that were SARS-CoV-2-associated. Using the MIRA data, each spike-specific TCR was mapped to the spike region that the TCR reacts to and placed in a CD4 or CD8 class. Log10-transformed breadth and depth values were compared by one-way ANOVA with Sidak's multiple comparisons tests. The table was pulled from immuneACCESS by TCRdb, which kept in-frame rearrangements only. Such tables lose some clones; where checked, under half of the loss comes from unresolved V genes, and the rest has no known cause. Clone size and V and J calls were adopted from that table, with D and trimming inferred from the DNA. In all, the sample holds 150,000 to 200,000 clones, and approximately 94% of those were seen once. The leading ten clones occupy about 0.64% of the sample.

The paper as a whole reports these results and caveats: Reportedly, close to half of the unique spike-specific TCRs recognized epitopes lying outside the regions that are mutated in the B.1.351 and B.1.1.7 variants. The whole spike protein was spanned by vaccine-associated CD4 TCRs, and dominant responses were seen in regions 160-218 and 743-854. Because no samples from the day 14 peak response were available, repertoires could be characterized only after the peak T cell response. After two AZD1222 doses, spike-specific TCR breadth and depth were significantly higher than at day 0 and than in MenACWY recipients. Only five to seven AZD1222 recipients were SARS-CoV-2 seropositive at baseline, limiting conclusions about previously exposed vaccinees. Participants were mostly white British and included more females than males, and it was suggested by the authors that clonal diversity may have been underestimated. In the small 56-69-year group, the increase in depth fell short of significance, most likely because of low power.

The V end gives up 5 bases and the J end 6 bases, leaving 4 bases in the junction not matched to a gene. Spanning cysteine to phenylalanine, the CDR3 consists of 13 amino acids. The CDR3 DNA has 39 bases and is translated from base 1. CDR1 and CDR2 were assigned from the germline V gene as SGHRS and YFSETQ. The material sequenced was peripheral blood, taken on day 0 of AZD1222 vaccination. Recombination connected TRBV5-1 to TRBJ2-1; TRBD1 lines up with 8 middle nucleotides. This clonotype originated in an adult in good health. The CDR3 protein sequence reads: CASSSTGGNEQFF. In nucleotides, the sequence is TGCGCCAGCAGTAGTACAGGGGGCAATGAGCAGTTCTTC.